One and the same sample provided the 15 T cell receptor beta chains below, sequenced in a study of T cells in Graves' hyperthyroidism and ophthalmopathy. Amplification yielded TCR beta CDR3 regions, with RNA transcripts as the source. The HTBI primer set drove a first-round RT-PCR of the TCR CDR3. TCRdb recomputed calls from the multiplex PCR reads with MiXCR, one row per CDR3 protein. The table has under 400,000 distinct CDR3 sequences, 16% seen once. The sample taken for sequencing was blood. Every receptor here comes from a man aged 25-45 years with Graves' hyperthyroidism.

In this sample, this clonotype turned up many times. The gene calls are TRBV12-3 or TRBV12-4 and TRBJ2-2; 7 bases match TRBD1. V lost 3 bases, J lost 4 bases, and 5 bases stayed unmatched. The CDR3 runs 15 residues. The CDR3 protein is CASSFRGQLTGELFF. CDR3 nucleotides: TGTGCCAGCAGTTTCAGGGGACAGCTCACCGGGGAGCTGTTTTTT.

This clonotype was counted a few times. This chain uses TRBV18 with TRBJ1-1; no clear D gene. The CDR3 is 17 residues long. V lost 3 bases and J 2 bases, leaving 19 bases between the germline ends. In germline, CDR1 is KGHSH, CDR2 LQKENI. This chain's CDR3 is CASSPGGVLRGNTEAFF. The DNA for the CDR3 is TGTGCCAGCTCACCCGGAGGAGTGTTGCGGGGAAACACTGAAGCTTTCTTT.

This clonotype was counted many times. V gene TRBV7-8 combines with J gene TRBJ2-1, with D perhaps TRBD1 (6 bases). This CDR3 region has 16 residues. Germline lookup yields CDR1 SGHVS and CDR2 FQNEAQ. Trimming shortened V by 5 bases and J by 1 base, and 15 bases separated the two germline ends. The CDR3 coding sequence is TGTGCCAGCAGCGCTGGGGGCAGGGGATCCTACAATGAGCAGTTCTTC. Translating it yields CASSAGGRGSYNEQFF.

This clonotype has a count of ten or more. V is TRBV11-2 and J is TRBJ1-1; TRBD1 aligns across 9 bases. The ends lost 5 bases at V and 4 bases at J; junction bases unmatched: 2. CDR3 length: 13 residues. Germline CDR1 reads SGHAT; CDR2 reads FQNNGV. The CDR3 is CASSQTGGTEAFF. CDR3 DNA: TGTGCCAGCAGCCAGACAGGGGGCACTGAAGCTTTCTTT.

This clonotype showed up just once. The V gene is TRBV11-2, the J gene TRBJ2-1; no reliable D call. The germline CDR1 and CDR2 sequences are SGHAT and FQNNGV. V lost 5 bases, J lost 7 bases, and 15 bases lay in between. The CDR3 runs 14 residues. The chain's CDR3 is CASSATRSENEQFF. CDR3 DNA sequence: TGTGCCAGCAGCGCTACCCGGTCGGAGAATGAGCAGTTCTTC.

This clonotype was found many times. The V and J genes are TRBV30 and TRBJ2-3, with D possibly being TRBD1 (5 bases). The CDR3 consists of 13 residues. Germline V CDR1 and CDR2: GTSNPN, SVGIG (reference sequence). V was trimmed by 2 bases and J by 2 bases, leaving 8 bases between them. CDR3: CAWSSGFTDTQYF. The DNA for the CDR3 is TGTGCCTGGAGTTCAGGGTTCACAGATACGCAGTATTTT.

The table lists this clonotype with a few counts. The J gene is TRBJ2-7, the V gene TRBV7-6; 8 nucleotides align to TRBD1. The ends lost 4 bases at V and 7 bases at J; junction bases unmatched: 9. The CDR3 has 14 residues. Germline V gene lookup returns CDR1 SGHVS and CDR2 FNYEAQ. The CDR3 DNA reads TGTGCCAGCAGCTCCCTCACCGGGACAGGTGAGCAGTACTTC. Translating gives CASSSLTGTGEQYF.

This clonotype was recorded at least ten times. The V call is TRBV20-1, the J call TRBJ2-7, with D possibly matching TRBD1 (5 bases). V shed 4 bases and J shed 6 bases, with 16 bases lying between them. Germline V gene data show CDR1 as DFQATT and CDR2 as SNEGSKA (reference sequence). There are 13 residues in the CDR3. CDR3 DNA: TGCAGTGCTACCTCAGGGTCCCTTCGCGAGCAGTACTTC. Its translation: CSATSGSLREQYF.

The chain is built from TRBV7-2 and TRBJ2-7; D is perhaps TRBD2 (5 bases). Trimming took off 5 bases at V and 7 bases at J, with 9 bases between the two ends. Germline V CDR1 and CDR2: SGHTA, FQGNSA. The CDR3 is 11 residues long. The CDR3 nucleotides are TGTGCCAGCAGCGGCAGAGGGGAGCAGTACTTC. The encoded protein is CASSGRGEQYF.

This clonotype was recorded many times. V is TRBV12-3 or TRBV12-4 and J is TRBJ2-1, with TRBD1 identical over 12 bases. This CDR3 comprises 17 residues. Unmatched junction bases numbered 9, after V lost 5 bases and J lost 4 bases. The CDR3 loop reads CASSPGTGGRGYNEQFF. The DNA for the CDR3 is TGTGCCAGCAGTCCCGGGACAGGGGGCAGGGGGTACAATGAGCAGTTCTTC.

This clonotype was observed at least ten times. At one end the junction does not follow the germline gene, possibly because of a read error. J is TRBJ2-1 and V is TRBV5-1; D is undetermined. The V gene's germline CDR1 is SGHRS and CDR2 YFSETQ. The CDR3 totals 11 residues. The chain's CDR3 is CASSLDGRIVF. DNA for the CDR3: TGCGCCAGCAGCTTGGACGGGCGGATAGTCTTC.

The chain combines TRBV20-1 with TRBJ2-5, with D perhaps matching TRBD2 (6 bases). The CDR3 extends over 14 amino acids. Trimming took 3 bases from V and 5 from J, leaving 16 bases between them. Germline V gene data show CDR1 as DFQATT and CDR2 as SNEGSKA (reference sequence). For the CDR3, the DNA is TGCAGTGCTAGTGGGGACTTACCCCGGGAGACCCAGTACTTC. Amino acids: CSASGDLPRETQYF.

This clonotype was counted once. V and J are TRBV9 and TRBJ2-6; possibly TRBD1 for D (6 bases). Germline V CDR1 and CDR2: SGDLS, YYNGEE. This CDR3 is 17 amino acids long. The V gene lost 4 bases and the J gene lost 1 base, with 15 bases spanning the gap. The CDR3 loop is CASSSRQVRSGANVLTF. The CDR3 region has the DNA TGTGCCAGCAGCTCCAGACAGGTTAGGTCTGGGGCCAACGTCCTGACTTTC.

The V call is TRBV7-2, the J call TRBJ2-7; D is unclear. Germline V gives CDR1 SGHTA, CDR2 FQGNSA. The CDR3 loop spans 14 amino acids. V was trimmed by 3 bases and J by 4 bases, leaving 13 bases between them. The CDR3 reads CASSFRTERYEQYF. CDR3 coding DNA: TGTGCCAGCAGCTTTAGGACGGAACGGTACGAGCAGTACTTC. Filled out from reference TRBV7-2 and TRBJ2-7, the complete variable domain reads GAGVSQSPSNKVTEKGKDVELRCDPISGHTALYWYRQSLGQGLEFLIYFQGNSAPDKSGLPSDRFSAERTGGSVSTLTIQRTQQEDSAVYLCASSFRTERYEQYFGPGTRLTVT.

Many counts were recorded for this clonotype. The chain employs TRBV28 and TRBJ1-1, with D uncertain. From germline, CDR1 is MDHEN and CDR2 SYDVKM. V shed 1 base and J shed 4 bases, with 7 bases lying between them. The CDR3 length is 13 residues. CDR3 loop: CASSLSTGTEAFF. The CDR3 nucleotides read TGTGCCAGCAGTTTATCAACCGGCACTGAAGCTTTCTTT.